Below, 18 T cell receptor beta chains from the same sample are listed, as sequenced in a study of early T cells in non-severe SARS-CoV-2 infection. TCRdb fed the 5' RACE reads into MiXCR, producing one record per CDR3 protein. The repertoire consists of more than 95,000 distinct CDR3 sequences, with about 11% occurring once and the leading ten covering around 4.8%. The source was whole blood, collected at baseline. The receptors shown here come from an adult who was a healthcare worker with PCR-confirmed SARS-CoV-2 infection or an uninfected control (not recorded which).

This clonotype was seen repeatedly, ten times or more. V usage is TRBV23-1 and J usage is TRBJ2-2; possible D gene TRBD1, 5 bases. TRBV23-1 is an ORF; its function is uncertain. The CDR3 totals 14 residues. The ends were cut back, 7 bases at V and 4 bases at J, with 13 bases in the middle. CDR3 region: CASNSLGRTGELFF. The DNA of the CDR3 is TGCGCCAGCAATTCTCTGGGGCGCACCGGGGAGCTGTTTTTT.

The sample holds a few counts of this clonotype. CDR3 sequence reads: CASRLVRTGELFF. The CDR3 DNA is TGTGCCAGTAGGTTGGTGAGGACCGGGGAGCTGTTTTTT. The rearrangement joins TRBV19 to TRBJ2-2; no reliable D call. The length of the CDR3 is 13 residues. Germline CDR1 reads LNHDA; CDR2 reads SQIVND (reference sequence). The V and J ends lost 6 bases and 5 bases respectively, with 10 bases between them.

This clonotype was counted ten times or more. The rearrangement links TRBV7-9 to TRBJ2-7, with D tentatively TRBD1 (6 bases). This CDR3 has 15 residues. Trimming pared 3 bases from V and 6 bases from J, leaving 18 bases between. Looked up from germline, CDR1 is SEHNR and CDR2 is FQNEAQ (reference sequence). CDR3 region: CASSFNRDTRIEQYF. The CDR3, as DNA: TGTGCCAGCAGCTTTAACAGGGACACCCGAATCGAGCAGTACTTC.

This clonotype was seen repeatedly, ten times or more. The chain recombines TRBV7-9 with TRBJ2-3, with TRBD2 identical over 13 bases. The V and J ends lost 3 bases and 3 bases, in that order; junction bases with no gene match: 0. There are 15 residues in the CDR3. The germline V gene has CDR1 SEHNR and CDR2 FQNEAQ (reference sequence). The CDR3 reads CASSLGLAGTDTQYF. In DNA form, the CDR3 reads TGTGCCAGCAGCTTGGGACTAGCGGGAACAGATACGCAGTATTTT. The full variable domain, rest sourced from reference TRBV7-9 and TRBJ2-3, is DTGVSQNPRHKITKRGQNVTFRCDPISEHNRLYWYRQTLGQGPEFLTYFQNEAQLEKSRLLSDRFSAERPKGSFSTLEIQRTEQGDSAMYLCASSLGLAGTDTQYFGPGTRLTVL.

In this sample, this clonotype turned up a few times. This chain connects TRBV24-1 to TRBJ1-5; 7 bases are shared with TRBD1. The CDR3 totals 16 residues. Germline V CDR1 and CDR2: KGHDR, SFDVKD. V shed 3 bases, J shed 1 base, and the junction held 5 bases outside the gene matches. The CDR3 spells CATSDTTGESNQPQHF. The CDR3 region has the DNA TGTGCCACCAGTGATACTACAGGGGAAAGCAATCAGCCCCAGCATTTT.

This clonotype turned up a few times. The chain joins TRBV4-2 to TRBJ2-2; D ambiguous. Germline CDR1 is LGHNA and CDR2 is YNFKEQ. CDR3 length: 16 amino acids. V was clipped by 1 base and J by 2 bases, with 11 bases between them. In DNA, the CDR3 is TGTGCCAGCAGCCAAGCAGGCATCTCAAACACCGGGGAGCTGTTTTTT. Protein: CASSQAGISNTGELFF.

This clonotype has just a few counts. The chain is built from TRBV18 and TRBJ2-7; TRBD2 agrees at 7 bases. CDR3 length: 14 residues. Per the germline V gene, CDR1 is KGHSH and CDR2 is LQKENI. Losses at the gene ends were 3 bases for V and 6 bases for J; bases not matched to a gene: 8. The CDR3 DNA follows: TGTGCCAGCTCACCCGCGGGACTACCATTCGAGCAGTACTTC. Protein product: CASSPAGLPFEQYF.

This clonotype has only a few counts. The chain carries TRBV25-1 and TRBJ1-2; TRBD1 is a possible D gene (6 bases). Germline values: CDR1 MGHDK, CDR2 SYGVNS. V lost 7 bases, J lost 7 bases, and 25 bases lay in between. This CDR3 has 16 amino acids. The CDR3 nucleotides are TGTGCCAGCAACCCGAGCTCGAAGGGGGGATTTAGTGGCTACACCTTC. This sequence encodes CASNPSSKGGFSGYTF.

J is TRBJ2-5 and V is TRBV12-3 or TRBV12-4; 8 nucleotides align to TRBD1. The CDR3 extends over 14 amino acids. V was pared by 6 bases and J by 6 bases, with 9 bases of the junction left unmatched. DNA of the CDR3: TGTGCCAGCAGCACGGACAGGGTGGAACAGACCCAGTACTTC. Translating gives CASSTDRVEQTQYF.

This sequence joins TRBV6-2 or TRBV6-3 and TRBJ2-2; weak D call: TRBD1 (6 bases). The V and J ends lost 5 bases and 5 bases respectively, with 15 bases between them. From germline, CDR1 is MNHEY and CDR2 SVGEGT. This CDR3 has 15 amino acids. CDR3 amino acids: CASSRAGARTGELFF. In DNA form, the CDR3 reads TGTGCCAGCAGTCGAGCAGGGGCAAGGACCGGGGAGCTGTTTTTT.

For this clonotype: Germline is not matched at one junction end, which may reflect a read error. This sequence joins TRBV20-1 and TRBJ2-1, with TRBD2 identical over 9 bases. This CDR3 comprises 15 residues. CDR1 DFQATT and CDR2 SNEGSKA come from the germline V gene (reference sequence). The CDR3, as DNA: TGCAGTGCTACGGGACTAGCCCCTTCCTCCAATGAGCAGTTCTTC. Translated: CSATGLAPSSNEQFF.

This clonotype was observed at least ten times. The chain recombines TRBV5-1 with TRBJ2-3; D gene ambiguous. V was pared by 4 bases and J by 4 bases, with 7 bases between. The CDR3 runs to 12 residues. CDR1 is SGHRS, CDR2 YFSETQ, per germline. The CDR3 DNA reads as TGCGCCAGCAGCGCAGTTGCAGATACGCAGTATTTT. Protein: CASSAVADTQYF.

This clonotype was counted many times. V usage is TRBV7-9 and J usage is TRBJ2-5; D is perhaps TRBD1 (6 bases). Germline lookup yields CDR1 SEHNR and CDR2 FQNEAQ (reference sequence). The CDR3 sequence is 15 residues long. Deletions cut 4 bases from V and 1 base from J, with 13 bases between. This CDR3 is CASSSVRGRQETQYF. The CDR3 DNA reads as TGTGCCAGCAGCTCGGTCAGGGGTCGCCAAGAGACCCAGTACTTC.

The V and J genes are TRBV20-1 and TRBJ2-7, with 7 bases that match TRBD1. The CDR3 covers 11 residues. CDR1 and CDR2 (germline): DFQATT, SNEGSKA (reference sequence). As DNA, the CDR3 is TGCAGCGCTGACAGGGTCAACGAGCAGTACTTC. Encoded protein: CSADRVNEQYF.

At least ten counts were recorded for this clonotype. The chain has TRBV18 and TRBJ1-2; TRBD1 aligns across 12 bases. Trimming cost V 3 bases and J 3 bases; bases outside gene matches: 2. CDR3 size: 15 residues. From germline, CDR1 is KGHSH and CDR2 LQKENI. The CDR3 DNA follows: TGTGCCAGCTCACCGGGACAGGGGGCTCACTATGGCTACACCTTC. The encoded protein is CASSPGQGAHYGYTF. The full variable domain, with the rest looked up from reference TRBV18 and TRBJ1-2, is NAGVMQNPRHLVRRRGQEARLRCSPMKGHSHVYWYRQLPEEGLKFMVYLQKENIIDESGMPKERFSAEFPKEGPSILRIQQVVRGDSAAYFCASSPGQGAHYGYTFGSGTRLTVV.

Only a few counts were recorded for this clonotype. The rearrangement uses TRBV2 and TRBJ2-7; the match to TRBD2 covers 10 bases. The V gene end was trimmed by 2 bases and the J gene end by 4 bases; junction bases not matched to a gene: 2. CDR3 length: 14 residues. Germline V gene data show CDR1 as SNHLY and CDR2 as FYNNEI. The CDR3 protein is CASSELAGVYEQYF. DNA of the CDR3: TGTGCCAGCAGTGAACTAGCGGGAGTTTACGAGCAGTACTTC.

In this sample, this clonotype turned up many times. CDR3 coding DNA: TGTGCCAGCAGCTTATGGAGAGATACTGACCGAGCGGGAGGGCCAGGGAATGAGCAGTTCTTC. It encodes CASSLWRDTDRAGGPGNEQFF. The rearrangement links TRBV7-3 to TRBJ2-1, with 10 bases that match TRBD2. This CDR3 has 21 amino acids. The germline CDR1 and CDR2 sequences are SGHTA and FQGTGA. V dropped 2 bases and J dropped 7; count of bases not matched to a gene: 23. Full variable domain (remainder filled in from reference TRBV7-3 and TRBJ2-1): GAGVSQTPSNKVTEKGKYVELRCDPISGHTALYWYRQSLGQGPEFLIYFQGTGAADDSGLPNDRFFAVRPEGSVSTLKIQRTERGDSAVYLCASSLWRDTDRAGGPGNEQFFGPGTRLTVL.

This clonotype appeared a few times. J is TRBJ2-1 and V is TRBV10-3; 7 bases are a match to TRBD2. The CDR3 consists of 14 residues. After removal of 4 bases from V and 6 bases from J, the junction contained 6 bases not matched to a gene. The germline V gene encodes CDR1 ENHRY and CDR2 SYGVKD. CDR3 in amino acids: CAISGAGGSNEQFF. The CDR3 DNA sequence: TGTGCCATCAGTGGTGCCGGGGGGAGCAATGAGCAGTTCTTC.